The 23 T cell receptor beta chains below all came from one sample that was sequenced in a study of T-cell reconstitution after alpha-beta-depleted transplantation in children. For TCRbeta, the library was prepared with unique molecular identifiers. TCRdb processed the PCR reads anew with MiXCR; each CDR3 protein has one entry. The sample includes around 52,000 distinct CDR3 sequences, under 6.5% of them seen just once. The sequences come from PBMCs, mostly from graft donor cells, collected 60 days after TCRalphabeta/CD19-depleted stem cell transplant. These TCRs come from a female patient aged 2 to 10 who had a stem cell transplant for aplastic anemia, so the T cells may come from the graft donor.

This clonotype was observed many times. The chain links TRBV7-3 to TRBJ2-7; the match to TRBD2 covers 14 bases. The CDR3 is 15 residues long. Germline V CDR1 and CDR2: SGHTA, FQGTGA. Trimming at V came to 4 bases and at J to 6 bases, leaving 5 bases not matched to a gene. As DNA, the CDR3 is TGTGCCAGCAGCTCGCAAGGACTAGCGGGAGGCGAGCAGTACTTC. It is translated as CASSSQGLAGGEQYF.

This clonotype was seen a few times. This chain connects TRBV7-2 to TRBJ1-6, with D maybe TRBD1 (6 bases). The CDR3 contains 15 residues. Germline V gene data show CDR1 as SGHTA and CDR2 as FQGNSA. The V end was cut by 1 base, the J end by 9 bases, with 13 bases between. The CDR3 region is CASSLDRAGTSPLHF. The CDR3 DNA sequence: TGTGCCAGCAGCTTAGACAGGGCTGGTACTTCACCCCTCCACTTT.

This clonotype was detected ten times or more. CDR3 region: CASSKEVFETGRSNEQYV. CDR3 DNA: TGTGCCAGCAGCAAAGAAGTTTTTGAGACAGGTCGGTCAAATGAGCAGTACGTC. The V call is TRBV21-1, the J call TRBJ2-7; TRBD1 was called by the table and not checked on the DNA. TRBV21-1 is recorded as a pseudogene. The length of the CDR3 is 18 residues.

The table lists this clonotype with many counts. The chain combines TRBV7-9 with TRBJ1-6, with 7 bases fitting TRBD1. From germline, CDR1 is SEHNR and CDR2 FQNEAQ (reference sequence). Trimming at V came to 5 bases and at J to 6 bases, leaving 7 bases not matched to a gene. The CDR3 has 15 residues. The CDR3 sequence: CASSETGSGNSPLHF. The CDR3 DNA sequence: TGTGCCAGCAGCGAGACAGGGTCTGGTAATTCACCCCTCCACTTT. Full variable domain (rest looked up from reference TRBV7-9 and TRBJ1-6): DTGVSQNPRHKITKRGQNVTFRCDPISEHNRLYWYRQTLGQGPEFLTYFQNEAQLEKSRLLSDRFSAERPKGSFSTLEIQRTEQGDSAMYLCASSETGSGNSPLHFGNGTRLTVT.

This clonotype occurred many times. The V call is TRBV29-1, the J call TRBJ1-2; D perhaps matches TRBD1 (6 bases). Germline loops: CDR1 SQVTM, CDR2 ANQGSEA. The CDR3 spans 12 residues. Trimming shortened V by 6 bases and J by 8 bases, and 16 bases separated the two germline ends. CDR3 bases: TGCAGCGTGGAACAGGGACAAAAAGGCTACACCTTC. It translates to CSVEQGQKGYTF.

The rearrangement joins TRBV15 to TRBJ1-5; D remains unclear. Germline V gives CDR1 LNHNV, CDR2 YYDKDF (reference sequence). This CDR3 is built from 16 residues. The germline V and J ends were trimmed by 3 bases and 7 bases, with 19 bases remaining between them. CDR3 protein: CATSSSGPYRIQPQHF. As DNA, the CDR3 is TGTGCCACCAGCAGTTCTGGACCATACAGAATCCAGCCCCAGCATTTT.

By sample fraction, this clonotype is medium-sized (0.01 to 0.1%). The chain uses TRBV12-3 or TRBV12-4 and TRBJ2-2; D call uncertain. V dropped 8 bases and J dropped 5 bases, with 12 bases sitting between them. The CDR3 runs to 13 residues. In DNA form, the CDR3 reads TGTGCCAGCCGAAGACAACCTACCGGGGAGCTGTTTTTT. It yields the protein CASRRQPTGELFF.

The sample holds many counts of this clonotype. The rearrangement joins TRBV5-1 to TRBJ2-7, with D maybe TRBD1 (5 bases). This CDR3 is 14 amino acids long. Trimming left V 3 bases short and J 4 bases short, with 14 bases between. Germline V gives CDR1 SGHRS, CDR2 YFSETQ. CDR3 DNA: TGCGCCAGCAGCTCCGCCCAGGGTTATTACGAGCAGTACTTC. Protein sequence: CASSSAQGYYEQYF.

This clonotype was detected ten times or more. The rearrangement links TRBV29-1 to TRBJ2-1; 12 nucleotides agree with TRBD1. J was trimmed by 6 bases and V by 4 bases; bases with no gene match: 16. The CDR3 extends over 18 amino acids. Germline assignment: CDR1 SQVTM and CDR2 ANQGSEA. The CDR3 region is CSVVPIRDRGLPGNEQFF. The DNA for the CDR3 is TGCAGCGTTGTCCCCATCCGGGACAGGGGGCTTCCCGGCAATGAGCAGTTCTTC.

This clonotype has a count of ten or more. The gene calls are TRBV6-5 and TRBJ2-7, with 13 positions matching TRBD2. V lost 4 bases, J lost 1 base, and 10 bases stayed unmatched. The germline V gene has CDR1 MNHEY and CDR2 SVGAGI. The CDR3 is 18 residues long. This CDR3 is CASSFRTSGSPPSYEQYV. The CDR3 DNA is TGTGCCAGCAGTTTCCGGACTAGCGGGAGTCCTCCTTCCTACGAGCAGTACGTC.

Sample share makes this clonotype large. CDR3 DNA: TGTGCCAGCAGTTGGGGCCCTTGGAATAGCAATCAGCCCCAGCATTTT. This encodes CASSWGPWNSNQPQHF. The chain employs TRBV12-3 or TRBV12-4 and TRBJ1-5; D perhaps matches TRBD1 (5 bases). V dropped 4 bases and J dropped 0 bases, with 13 bases sitting between them. The CDR3 runs to 16 residues.

The chain links TRBV7-8 to TRBJ2-3, with D possibly matching TRBD1 (5 bases). The V gene's germline CDR1 is SGHVS and CDR2 FQNEAQ. This CDR3 has 14 residues. The V end was cut by 5 bases, the J end by 2 bases, with 11 bases between. The CDR3 region is CASSLTENTDTQYF. CDR3 DNA: TGTGCCAGCAGCCTGACAGAAAACACAGATACGCAGTATTTT.

This clonotype showed up many times. The chain has TRBV6-5 and TRBJ2-3; D may be TRBD1 (6 bases). The CDR3 is 15 residues long. V dropped 6 bases and J dropped 1 base, with 14 bases sitting between them. Germline CDR1 reads MNHEY; CDR2 reads SVGAGI. The CDR3, as DNA: TGTGCCAGCAGCTACACAGGGATGGGCACAGATACGCAGTATTTT. Its translation: CASSYTGMGTDTQYF.

This clonotype was observed at least ten times. The CDR3 nucleotides read TGCGCCAGCAGCGAGGAAAACTATGGCTACACCTTC. Translation: CASSEENYGYTF. The chain recombines TRBV5-1 with TRBJ1-2; D not resolved. V lost 4 bases and J 2 bases, leaving 6 bases between the germline ends. CDR3 length: 12 residues. The germline V gene has CDR1 SGHRS and CDR2 YFSETQ.

In its sample, this clonotype was seen many times. The gene calls are TRBV4-1 and TRBJ2-7; the D gene could be TRBD1 or TRBD2 (5 bases each). Trimming stripped 2 bases from V and 2 bases from J, with 13 bases between. CDR3 length equals 15 residues. Germline CDR1 and CDR2: MGHRA and YSYEKL. The CDR3 nucleotides are TGCGCCAGCAGCCAAATATGGGACGGGACCTACGAGCAGTACGTC. Translation: CASSQIWDGTYEQYV.

In this sample, this clonotype turned up a few times. The chain carries TRBV20-1 and TRBJ1-5; no clear D. CDR1 and CDR2 (germline): DFQATT, SNEGSKA (reference sequence). Trimming cost V 1 base and J 7 bases, with 8 bases left between them. This CDR3 comprises 12 residues. Here the CDR3 DNA reads TGCAGTGCTAGAGGACCGGCCCAGCCCCAGCATTTT. Translation: CSARGPAQPQHF.

This clonotype was observed at least ten times. The DNA of the CDR3 is TGTGCCAGCAGCCGCGGTTTGAGGGCAGGGAACAATGAGCAGTTCTTC. Protein sequence: CASSRGLRAGNNEQFF. The rearrangement uses TRBV11-2 and TRBJ2-1; either TRBD1 or TRBD2 may supply D (5 bases each). From germline, CDR1 is SGHAT and CDR2 FQNNGV. The CDR3 is made up of 16 amino acids. V was trimmed by 5 bases and J by 5 bases, leaving 19 bases between them.

This chain connects TRBV25-1 to TRBJ1-5, with D possibly TRBD1 on 5 matching bases. V lost 4 bases, J lost 0 bases, and 13 bases lay in between. Germline V lookup: CDR1 MGHDK, CDR2 SYGVNS. The CDR3 is made up of 16 amino acids. The CDR3 reads CASSADTGYSNQPQHF. CDR3 nucleotides: TGTGCCAGCAGTGCCGACACAGGTTATAGCAATCAGCCCCAGCATTTT. The variable domain in full, completed from reference TRBV25-1 and TRBJ1-5, reads EADIYQTPRYLVIGTGKKITLECSQTMGHDKMYWYQQDPGMELHLIHYSYGVNSTEKGDLSSESTVSRIRTEHFPLTLESARPSHTSQYLCASSADTGYSNQPQHFGDGTRLSIL.

Many counts were recorded for this clonotype. This chain uses TRBV3-1 with TRBJ2-1, with unresolved D. This CDR3 has 14 amino acids. Germline-derived CDR1 and CDR2 are LGHDT and YNNKEL (reference sequence). V lost 4 bases, J lost 5 bases, and 12 bases lay in between. CDR3 sequence reads: CASSLYSSHNEQFF. The CDR3 DNA reads as TGTGCCAGCAGCCTCTACTCCTCACACAATGAGCAGTTCTTC.

This clonotype was observed at least ten times. The CDR3 DNA follows: TGTGCCAGCAGCTATGACCTCACTCGAGATACGCAGTATTTT. It encodes CASSYDLTRDTQYF. V gene TRBV7-6 combines with J gene TRBJ2-3, with D uncertain. Germline V lookup: CDR1 SGHVS, CDR2 FNYEAQ. The CDR3 contains 14 residues. V lost 4 bases, J lost 5 bases, and 13 bases lay in between.

This clonotype was recorded at least ten times. The V call is TRBV12-3 or TRBV12-4, the J call TRBJ2-5; D is undetermined. The CDR3 is made up of 11 amino acids. Trimming removed 3 bases from V and 5 bases from J, with 4 bases in between. CDR3 DNA sequence: TGTGCCAGCAGTTTGCTTGAGACCCAGTACTTC. This encodes CASSLLETQYF.

This clonotype was seen repeatedly, ten times or more. For the CDR3, the DNA is TGCGCCAGCAGCTTGGAGGTGTCGGAGCAGTTCTTC. This codes for CASSLEVSEQFF. V gene TRBV5-1 combines with J gene TRBJ2-1; D remains ambiguous. The length of the CDR3 is 12 residues. Trimming pared 0 bases from V and 10 bases from J, leaving 8 bases between. Per the germline V gene, CDR1 is SGHRS and CDR2 is YFSETQ.

This clonotype came up many times. This chain links TRBV7-9 with TRBJ2-2, with a tentative D call TRBD2 (5 bases). V lost 1 base and J 2 bases, leaving 8 bases between the germline ends. The CDR3 is 15 amino acids. Germline V lookup: CDR1 SEHNR, CDR2 FQNEAQ (reference sequence). The CDR3, as DNA: TGTGCCAGCAGCTTAGGAGCGGTTAACACCGGGGAGCTGTTTTTT. This gives the protein CASSLGAVNTGELFF. The whole variable domain, remainder taken from reference TRBV7-9 and TRBJ2-2, is DTGVSQNPRHKITKRGQNVTFRCDPISEHNRLYWYRQTLGQGPEFLTYFQNEAQLEKSRLLSDRFSAERPKGSFSTLEIQRTEQGDSAMYLCASSLGAVNTGELFFGEGSRLTVL.